The 5 T cell receptor beta chains reported below all come from one sample, sequenced in a study of shared clonotypes between healthy human individuals. TCRdb's table, derived via immunoSEQ multiplex PCR, lists solely in-frame clones and lacks some. The sample lists some 790,000 clones, 55% to 80% occurring once. Sequenced sample: memory CD4+ T cells sorted from blood. The subset is: CD45RA-negative fraction. All receptors derive from a woman in her thirties in good health.

This clone has just a few counts. This rearrangement joins TRBV19 to TRBJ2-7; tentatively, D is TRBD2 (6 bases). V was trimmed by 5 bases and J by 6 bases, leaving 14 bases between them. The CDR3 loop spans 13 amino acids. Germline lookup yields CDR1 LNHDA and CDR2 SQIVND (reference sequence). CDR3 coding DNA: TGTGCCAGTAGTGAACAAGTCGGGAGCGAGCAGTACTTC. This translates into CASSEQVGSEQYF. Variable domain in full (rest from reference TRBV19 and TRBJ2-7): DGGITQSPKYLFRKEGQNVTLSCEQNLNHDAMYWYRQDPGQGLRLIYYSQIVNDFQKGDIAEGYSVSREKKESFPLTVTSAQKNPTAFYLCASSEQVGSEQYFGPGTRLTVT.

The chain joins TRBV6-5 to TRBJ2-3, with D perhaps matching TRBD2 (6 bases). CDR3 length equals 11 residues. Germline assignment: CDR1 MNHEY and CDR2 SVGAGI. With 8 bases removed from V and 5 bases from J, the gap between germline ends came to 8 bases. The CDR3 sequence: CASWGGDTQYF. Written as DNA, the CDR3 is TGTGCCAGCTGGGGAGGAGATACGCAGTATTTT.

In this sample, this clone turned up once. The chain combines TRBV5-1 with TRBJ2-1, with 14 bases that match TRBD2. Germline CDR1 is SGHRS and CDR2 is YFSETQ. Trimming at V came to 5 bases and at J to 3 bases, leaving 10 bases not matched to a gene. CDR3 size: 18 residues. The CDR3 region is CASSRGTSGRTFYNEQFF. The CDR3 DNA sequence: TGCGCCAGCAGTCGGGGGACTAGCGGGAGAACCTTCTACAATGAGCAGTTCTTC.

The rearrangement links TRBV5-4 to TRBJ2-7; the match to TRBD2 covers 11 bases. V lost 4 bases and J lost 4; bases outside the gene matches: 4. Germline CDR1 and CDR2: SGHNT and YYREEE (reference sequence). The CDR3 runs to 14 residues. This CDR3 reads CASSQGLADYEQYF. CDR3 DNA: TGTGCCAGCAGCCAGGGACTAGCGGATTACGAGCAGTACTTC.

This clone was seen once. This chain uses TRBV28 with TRBJ1-4, with D maybe TRBD1 (5 bases). Germline CDR1 is MDHEN and CDR2 is SYDVKM. The CDR3 covers 17 residues. The V end was cut by 11 bases, the J end by 0 bases, with 22 bases between. This chain's CDR3 is CAASSPGRGSTNEKLFF. For the CDR3, the DNA is TGTGCCGCCAGCAGTCCCGGGAGGGGTTCAACTAATGAAAAACTGTTTTTT.